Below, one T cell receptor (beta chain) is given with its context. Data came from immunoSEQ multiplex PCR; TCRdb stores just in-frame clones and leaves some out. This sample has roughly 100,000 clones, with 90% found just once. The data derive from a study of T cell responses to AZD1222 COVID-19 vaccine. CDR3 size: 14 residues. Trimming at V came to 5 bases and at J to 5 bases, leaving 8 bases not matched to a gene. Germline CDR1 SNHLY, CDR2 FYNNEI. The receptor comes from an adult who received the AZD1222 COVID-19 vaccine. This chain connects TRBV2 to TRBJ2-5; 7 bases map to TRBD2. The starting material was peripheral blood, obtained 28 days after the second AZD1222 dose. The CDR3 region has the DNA TGTGCCAGCAGTCGGGACTACCGGGGGGAGACCCAGTACTTC. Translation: CASSRDYRGETQYF.